Included here is one T cell receptor (beta chain) sequence, with context. In its sample, this clonotype was seen a few times. No antigen is known for it. Base qualities are not recorded, but no much larger clone differs from it by a single base. This sample was taken from a study of T cells after yellow fever vaccination (dated by TCRdb to between 2018 and 2021). For the wider study: The SMART-Seq v4 Ultra Low Input RNA kit was used to prepare libraries from fractions with low cell numbers. To track T-cell clones before and after primary and booster YFV17D yellow fever vaccination, bulk TCR alpha and beta repertoires were sequenced longitudinally. Two healthy male donors, one aged 18 to 30 and one aged 30 to 40 years, were included in the cohort. Blood was drawn at multiple timepoints before and after primary and secondary immunization, with bulk PBMC replicates and cell subsets isolated.

The CDR3 spans 16 residues, from the cysteine through the phenylalanine. The only DNA kept is the CDR3, 48 bases in frame from the first base. As encoded in the germline V gene, CDR1 is SGHTA while CDR2 is FQGNSA. V loses 6 bases at its end and J loses 2 bases; junction bases beyond the gene matches: 10. According to the study, the label for this sample's treatment or condition signals: live attenuated yellow fever vaccine strain. At every blood-draw timepoint, two biological replicates of bulk PBMCs were collected. PBMCs were isolated from peripheral blood using a standard Ficoll-Paque protocol. TriZol was used to extract RNA from bulk PBMCs, from CD4 and CD8 fractions, and from dextramer-positive and dextramer-negative fractions. What the study reported, not specific to this receptor: After the booster, most clones that had expanded after primary vaccination were detected again (about 95% of CD4 and about 88% of CD8), suggesting broad maintenance of memory. A small fraction of clonotypes appeared in both the CD4 and CD8 compartments, likely as a result of convergent recombination. The secondary T-cell response was weaker than the primary response but faster, peaking on day 5 instead of day 15. Only a couple of donors were included in the study, so the extent to which the findings can be generalized is limited. Because abundant contaminating clonotypes from the bulk population could be contained in FACS-sorted repertoires, computational filtering was required.

Synthesis of TCR cDNA relied on 5'RACE template switching, a step that introduced a universal primer site along with unique molecular identifiers. cDNA synthesis was primed from both the TCR alpha and TCR beta constant segments. Libraries were amplified in two PCR steps, with sample barcodes and sequencing adapters added in the second step. Sequencing of libraries was done on Illumina HiSeq 2500 (2x100 bp) or NovaSeq (2x150 bp). In the authors' own workflow: Demultiplexing of reads and collapsing into UMI consensus sequences were performed with MIGEC, and V(D)J alignment was carried out with MiXCR. Clonotypes responding to the vaccine were identified with edgeR on replicate PBMC samples, with the criteria of FDR below 0.01 and a log2 fold change above 5 up to day 15. Bulk clonotypes were assigned CD4 or CD8 identity according to which sequenced CD4 or CD8 repertoire held them at higher abundance. TCRdb's own reprocessing of the public reads used fastp at Q25 and MiXCR and kept productive beta chains. When rows share a CDR3 protein, they turn into one entry using the most common DNA and genes. These V and J calls rely on TCRdb rather than the paper's analysis. The sample records hundreds of thousands of distinct CDR3 sequences, roughly an eighth of which are singletons. In total, the top ten clones hold 14% to 15% of the sample.

This chain is built from TRBV7-2 and TRBJ2-7; 10 nucleotides in the junction match TRBD2. This specimen consisted of PBMCs, obtained on the day of the yellow fever booster vaccination. This TCR came from a man under 40 who received the YFV17D yellow fever vaccine. This receptor has the CDR3 CASRRGLAGVAYEQYF. At the DNA level, the sequence is TGTGCCAGCAGGCGGGGGCTAGCGGGAGTTGCCTACGAGCAGTACTTC.